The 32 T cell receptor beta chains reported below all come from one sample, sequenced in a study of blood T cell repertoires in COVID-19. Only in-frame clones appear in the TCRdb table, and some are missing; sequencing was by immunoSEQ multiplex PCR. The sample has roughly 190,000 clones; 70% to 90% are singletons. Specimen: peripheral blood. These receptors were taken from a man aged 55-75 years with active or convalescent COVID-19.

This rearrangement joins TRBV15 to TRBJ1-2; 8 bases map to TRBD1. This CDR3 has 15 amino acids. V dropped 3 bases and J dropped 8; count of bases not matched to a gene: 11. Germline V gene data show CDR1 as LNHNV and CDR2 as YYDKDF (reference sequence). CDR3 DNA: TGTGCCACCAGCAGCTGGACAGGGATGTTTGGGGGCTACACCTTC. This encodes CATSSWTGMFGGYTF.

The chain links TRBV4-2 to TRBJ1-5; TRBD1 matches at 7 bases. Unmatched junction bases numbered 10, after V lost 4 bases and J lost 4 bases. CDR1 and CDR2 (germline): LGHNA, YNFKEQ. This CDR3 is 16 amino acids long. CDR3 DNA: TGTGCCAGCAGCCCTTCTATGGACAGGACTAATCAGCCCCAGCATTTT. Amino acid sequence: CASSPSMDRTNQPQHF.

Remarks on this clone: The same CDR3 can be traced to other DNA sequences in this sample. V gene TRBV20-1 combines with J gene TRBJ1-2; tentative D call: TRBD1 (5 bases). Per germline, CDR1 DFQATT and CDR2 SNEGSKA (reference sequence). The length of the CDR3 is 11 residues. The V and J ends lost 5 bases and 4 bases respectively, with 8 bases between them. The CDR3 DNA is TGCAGTGCTCCGCAGGGCTATGGCTACACCTTC. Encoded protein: CSAPQGYGYTF.

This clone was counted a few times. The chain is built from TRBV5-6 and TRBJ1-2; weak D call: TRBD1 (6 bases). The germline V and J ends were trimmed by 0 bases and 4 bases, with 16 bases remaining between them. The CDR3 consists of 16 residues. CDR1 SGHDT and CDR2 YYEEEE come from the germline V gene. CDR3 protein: CASSLAGGPGLYGYTF. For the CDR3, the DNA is TGTGCCAGCAGCTTGGCGGGGGGGCCCGGGCTCTATGGCTACACCTTC.

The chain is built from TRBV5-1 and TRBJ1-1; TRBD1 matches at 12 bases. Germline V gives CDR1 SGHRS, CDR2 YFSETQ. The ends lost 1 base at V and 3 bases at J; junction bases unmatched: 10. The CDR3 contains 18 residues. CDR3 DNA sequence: TGCGCCAGCAGCTTGAGCGGGACAGGGGGCGGGTTGGACACTGAAGCTTTCTTT. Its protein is CASSLSGTGGGLDTEAFF.

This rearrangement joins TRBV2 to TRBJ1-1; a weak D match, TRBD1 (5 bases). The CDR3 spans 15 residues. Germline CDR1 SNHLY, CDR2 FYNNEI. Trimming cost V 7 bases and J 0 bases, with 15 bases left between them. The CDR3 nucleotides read TGTGCCAGCAAGTGGGGGGGGGAATTGAACACTGAAGCTTTCTTT. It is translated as CASKWGGELNTEAFF. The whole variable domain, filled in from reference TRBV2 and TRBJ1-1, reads EPEVTQTPSHQVTQMGQEVILRCVPISNHLYFYWYRQILGQKVEFLVSFYNNEISEKSEIFDDQFSVERPDGSNFTLKIRSTKLEDSAMYFCASKWGGELNTEAFFGQGTRLTVV.

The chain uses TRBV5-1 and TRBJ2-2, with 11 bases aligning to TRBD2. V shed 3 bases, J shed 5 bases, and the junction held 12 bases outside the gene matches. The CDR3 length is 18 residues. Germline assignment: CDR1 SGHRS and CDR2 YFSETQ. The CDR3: CASSWGTSGGRTTGELFF. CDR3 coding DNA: TGCGCCAGCAGCTGGGGAACTAGCGGGGGACGGACTACCGGGGAGCTGTTTTTT.

CDR3 in amino acids: CASSLSLTNTNTEAFF. As DNA, the CDR3 is TGTGCCAGCAGCCTTTCCCTGACAAATACCAACACTGAAGCTTTCTTT. The chain is built from TRBV3-1 (or the pseudogene TRBV3-2) and TRBJ1-1, with D unresolved. Germline lookup yields CDR1 LGHDT and CDR2 YNNKEL (reference sequence). The CDR3 extends over 16 amino acids. V lost 4 bases and J lost 2, with 17 bases in between.

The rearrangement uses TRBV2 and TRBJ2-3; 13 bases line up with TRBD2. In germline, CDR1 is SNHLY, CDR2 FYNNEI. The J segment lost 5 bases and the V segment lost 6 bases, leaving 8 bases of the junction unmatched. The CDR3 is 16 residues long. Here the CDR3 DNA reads TGTGCCAGCAGGGAACTAGCGGGGGGGCAGGGAGATACGCAGTATTTT. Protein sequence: CASRELAGGQGDTQYF.

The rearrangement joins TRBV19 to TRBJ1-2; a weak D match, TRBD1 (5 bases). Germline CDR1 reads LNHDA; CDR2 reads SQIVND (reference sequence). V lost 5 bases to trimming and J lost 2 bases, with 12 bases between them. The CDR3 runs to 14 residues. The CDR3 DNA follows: TGTGCCAGTAGTCATCAGGGAAGAAACTATGGCTACACCTTC. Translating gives CASSHQGRNYGYTF. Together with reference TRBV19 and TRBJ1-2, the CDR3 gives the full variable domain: DGGITQSPKYLFRKEGQNVTLSCEQNLNHDAMYWYRQDPGQGLRLIYYSQIVNDFQKGDIAEGYSVSREKKESFPLTVTSAQKNPTAFYLCASSHQGRNYGYTFGSGTRLTVV.

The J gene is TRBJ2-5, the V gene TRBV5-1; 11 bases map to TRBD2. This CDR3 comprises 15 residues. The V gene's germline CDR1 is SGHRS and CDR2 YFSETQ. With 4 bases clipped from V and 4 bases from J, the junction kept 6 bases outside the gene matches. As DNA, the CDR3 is TGCGCCAGCAGCCCAATAGCGGGGGGGCGAGAGACCCAGTACTTC. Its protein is CASSPIAGGRETQYF.

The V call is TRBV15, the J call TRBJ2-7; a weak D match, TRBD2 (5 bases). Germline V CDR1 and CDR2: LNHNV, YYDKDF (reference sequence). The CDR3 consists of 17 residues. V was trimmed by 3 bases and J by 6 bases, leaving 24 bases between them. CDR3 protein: CATSSGRAHIQEGEQYF. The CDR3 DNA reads TGTGCCACCAGCAGTGGCAGAGCCCATATCCAAGAGGGCGAGCAGTACTTC.

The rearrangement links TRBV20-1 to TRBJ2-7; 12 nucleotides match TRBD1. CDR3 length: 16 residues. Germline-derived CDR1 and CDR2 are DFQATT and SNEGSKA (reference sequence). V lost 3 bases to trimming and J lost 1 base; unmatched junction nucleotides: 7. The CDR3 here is CSASGTGGDASYEQYF. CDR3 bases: TGCAGTGCTAGTGGGACAGGGGGCGATGCTTCCTACGAGCAGTACTTC.

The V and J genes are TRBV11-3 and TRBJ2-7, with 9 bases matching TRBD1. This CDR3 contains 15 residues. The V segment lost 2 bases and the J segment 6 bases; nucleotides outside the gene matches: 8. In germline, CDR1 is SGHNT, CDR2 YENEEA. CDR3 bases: TGTGCCAGCAGCTTAACTCCGGGACAGGGCGGCGAGCAGTACTTC. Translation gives CASSLTPGQGGEQYF.

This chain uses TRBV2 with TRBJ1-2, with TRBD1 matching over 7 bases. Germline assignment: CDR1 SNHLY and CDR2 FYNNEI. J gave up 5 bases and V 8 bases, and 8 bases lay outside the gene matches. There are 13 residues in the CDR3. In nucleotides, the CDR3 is TGTGCCAGCGCGGGACAGCCCCAATATGGCTACACCTTC. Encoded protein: CASAGQPQYGYTF.

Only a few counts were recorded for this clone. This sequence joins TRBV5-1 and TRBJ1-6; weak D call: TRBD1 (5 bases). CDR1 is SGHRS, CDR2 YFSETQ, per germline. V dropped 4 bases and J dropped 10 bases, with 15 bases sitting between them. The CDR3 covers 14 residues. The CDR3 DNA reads TGCGCCAGCAGCCTACAGGAAAACGGGTCACCCCTCCACTTT. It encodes CASSLQENGSPLHF.

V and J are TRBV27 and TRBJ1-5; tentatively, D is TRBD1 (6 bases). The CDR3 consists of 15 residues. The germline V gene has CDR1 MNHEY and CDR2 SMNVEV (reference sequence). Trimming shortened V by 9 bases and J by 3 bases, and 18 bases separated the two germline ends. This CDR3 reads CASAQGHGNNQPQHF. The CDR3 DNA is TGTGCCAGTGCCCAGGGACACGGGAACAATCAGCCCCAGCATTTT.

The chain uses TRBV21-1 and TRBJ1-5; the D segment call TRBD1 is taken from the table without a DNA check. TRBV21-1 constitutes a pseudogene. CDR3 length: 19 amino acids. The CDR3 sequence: CASSKAIQRGRVSNQPQHF. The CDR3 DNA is TGTGCCAGCAGCAAAGCCATCCAGAGGGGGCGAGTCAGCAATCAGCCCCAGCATTTT.

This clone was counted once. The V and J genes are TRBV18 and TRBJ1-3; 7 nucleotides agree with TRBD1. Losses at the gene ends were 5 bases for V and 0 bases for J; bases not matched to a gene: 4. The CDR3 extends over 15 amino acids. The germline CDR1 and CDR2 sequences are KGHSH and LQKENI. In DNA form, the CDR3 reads TGTGCCAGCTCATTTGGGACAGACTCTGGAAACACCATATATTTT. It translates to CASSFGTDSGNTIYF. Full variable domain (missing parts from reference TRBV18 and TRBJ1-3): NAGVMQNPRHLVRRRGQEARLRCSPMKGHSHVYWYRQLPEEGLKFMVYLQKENIIDESGMPKERFSAEFPKEGPSILRIQQVVRGDSAAYFCASSFGTDSGNTIYFGEGSWLTVV.

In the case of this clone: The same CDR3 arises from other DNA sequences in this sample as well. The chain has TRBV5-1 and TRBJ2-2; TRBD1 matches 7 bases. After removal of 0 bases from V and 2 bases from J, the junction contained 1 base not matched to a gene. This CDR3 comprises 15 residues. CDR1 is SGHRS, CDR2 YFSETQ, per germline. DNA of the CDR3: TGCGCCAGCAGCTTGGGACAGGGTAACACCGGGGAGCTGTTTTTT. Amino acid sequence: CASSLGQGNTGELFF.

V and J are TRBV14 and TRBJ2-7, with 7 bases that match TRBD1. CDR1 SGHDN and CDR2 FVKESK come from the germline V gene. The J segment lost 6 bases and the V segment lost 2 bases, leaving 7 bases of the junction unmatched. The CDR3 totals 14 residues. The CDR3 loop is CASSQSAGGTEQYF. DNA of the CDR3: TGTGCCAGCAGCCAATCGGCAGGGGGAACCGAGCAGTACTTC.

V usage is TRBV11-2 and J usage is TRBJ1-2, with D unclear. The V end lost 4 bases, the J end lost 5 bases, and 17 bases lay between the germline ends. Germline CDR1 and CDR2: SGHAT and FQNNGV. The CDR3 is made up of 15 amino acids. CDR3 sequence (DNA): TGTGCCAGCAGCTCCATTCGGGAATTTCGATATGGCTACACCTTC. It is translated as CASSSIREFRYGYTF.

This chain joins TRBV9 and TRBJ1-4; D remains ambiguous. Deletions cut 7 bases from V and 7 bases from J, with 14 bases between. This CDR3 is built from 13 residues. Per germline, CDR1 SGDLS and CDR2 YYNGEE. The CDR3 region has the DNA TGTGCCAGCGCTCGGAGTCCTAGTGAAAAACTGTTTTTT. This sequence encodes CASARSPSEKLFF.

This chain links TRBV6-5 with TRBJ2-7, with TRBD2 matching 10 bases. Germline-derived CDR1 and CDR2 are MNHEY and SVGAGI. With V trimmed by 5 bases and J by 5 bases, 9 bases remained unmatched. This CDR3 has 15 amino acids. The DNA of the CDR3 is TGTGCCAGCAGTCCACAGCGGGGGGGCTTCGACGAGCAGTACTTC. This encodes CASSPQRGGFDEQYF.

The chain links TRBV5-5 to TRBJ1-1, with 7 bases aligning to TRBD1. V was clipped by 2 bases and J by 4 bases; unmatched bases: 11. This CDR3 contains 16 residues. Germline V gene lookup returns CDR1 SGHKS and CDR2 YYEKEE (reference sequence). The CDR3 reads CASSLYGQDVGTEAFF. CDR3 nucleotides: TGTGCCAGCAGCTTATATGGACAGGACGTGGGCACTGAAGCTTTCTTT.

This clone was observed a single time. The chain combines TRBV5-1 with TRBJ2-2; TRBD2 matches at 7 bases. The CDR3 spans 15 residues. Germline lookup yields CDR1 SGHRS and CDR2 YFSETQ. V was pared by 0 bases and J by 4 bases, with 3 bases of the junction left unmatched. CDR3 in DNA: TGCGCCAGCAGCTTGGCGGGGGGACTCACCGGGGAGCTGTTTTTT. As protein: CASSLAGGLTGELFF.

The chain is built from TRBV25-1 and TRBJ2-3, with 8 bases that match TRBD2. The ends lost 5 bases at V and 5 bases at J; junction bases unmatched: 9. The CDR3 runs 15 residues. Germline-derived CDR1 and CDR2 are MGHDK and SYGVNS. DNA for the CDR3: TGTGCCAGCAGTCGCGGGGGGCCGGAGGGAGATACGCAGTATTTT. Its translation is CASSRGGPEGDTQYF.

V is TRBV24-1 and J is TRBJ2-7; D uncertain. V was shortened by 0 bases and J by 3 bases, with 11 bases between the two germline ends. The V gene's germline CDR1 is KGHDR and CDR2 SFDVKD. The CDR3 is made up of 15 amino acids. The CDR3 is CATSDLARKIYEQYF. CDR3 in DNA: TGTGCCACCAGTGATTTGGCGCGGAAAATCTACGAGCAGTACTTC.

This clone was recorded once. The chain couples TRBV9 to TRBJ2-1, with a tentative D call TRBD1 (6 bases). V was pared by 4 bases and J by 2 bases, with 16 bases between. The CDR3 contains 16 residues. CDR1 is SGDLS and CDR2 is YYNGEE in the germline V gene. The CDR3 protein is CASSPVVGDTYNEQFF. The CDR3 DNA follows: TGTGCCAGCAGCCCCGTGGTGGGGGACACCTACAATGAGCAGTTCTTC.

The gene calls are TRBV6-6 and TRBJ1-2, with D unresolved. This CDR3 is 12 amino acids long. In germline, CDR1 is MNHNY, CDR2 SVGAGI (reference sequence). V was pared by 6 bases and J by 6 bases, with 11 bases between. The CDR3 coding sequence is TGTGCCAGCAGCCTAGCGGGGAATGGCTACACCTTC. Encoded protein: CASSLAGNGYTF.

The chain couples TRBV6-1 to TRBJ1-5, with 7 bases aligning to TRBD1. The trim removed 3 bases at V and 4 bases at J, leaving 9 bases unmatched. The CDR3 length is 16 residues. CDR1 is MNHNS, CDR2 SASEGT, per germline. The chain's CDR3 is CASSDPDRVRNQPQHF. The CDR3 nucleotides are TGTGCCAGCAGTGACCCAGACAGGGTCAGGAATCAGCCCCAGCATTTT.

This CDR3 is CASSPTGTSGGKRQFF. For the CDR3, the DNA is TGTGCCAGCAGCCCTACCGGGACTAGCGGGGGTAAAAGGCAGTTCTTC. The rearrangement uses TRBV6-6 and TRBJ2-1; 14 bases match TRBD2. The CDR3 totals 16 residues. Germline trimming cut 6 bases from V and 12 bases from J; bases unmatched to any gene: 13. Germline lookup yields CDR1 MNHNY and CDR2 SVGAGI (reference sequence).